Below are 25 T cell receptor beta chains sequenced from a single sample in a study of blood T cell repertoires in COVID-19. Some clones are missing from TCRdb's copy, which holds only in-frame ones; the method was immunoSEQ multiplex PCR. The sample has about 320,000 clones; less than 85% are singletons. Sequencing was performed on PBMCs or T cells enriched from blood (not recorded which). These receptors all stem from a woman aged 25 to 39 who had been exposed to COVID-19.

This clone was counted between two and nine times. The rearrangement joins TRBV5-5 to TRBJ1-1; 8 positions agree with TRBD1. The CDR3 totals 16 residues. Germline V gene sequence: CDR1 SGHKS, CDR2 YYEKEE (reference sequence). V shed 0 bases and J 4 bases; nucleotides not matched to a gene: 8. CDR3 residues: CASSLGRGQGSTEAFF. The CDR3, as DNA: TGTGCCAGCAGCTTGGGGAGAGGACAGGGTAGCACTGAAGCTTTCTTT.

The V call is TRBV27, the J call TRBJ2-3, with TRBD1 matching 8 bases. This CDR3 region has 17 residues. V trimming: 5 bases; J trimming: 6 bases; junction bases outside the gene matches: 16. Per the germline V gene, CDR1 is MNHEY and CDR2 is SMNVEV (reference sequence). The CDR3 sequence: CASSQGVGTGAKDTQYF. For the CDR3, the DNA is TGTGCCAGCAGTCAAGGCGTTGGGACAGGTGCCAAGGATACGCAGTATTTT.

A word on this clone: The same CDR3 also results from other DNA sequences found in this sample. The chain uses TRBV5-1 and TRBJ2-3; D ambiguous. V lost 0 bases to trimming and J lost 1 base, with 6 bases between them. Germline loops: CDR1 SGHRS, CDR2 YFSETQ. The CDR3 extends over 14 amino acids. DNA for the CDR3: TGCGCCAGCAGCTTGGAACCGGGCACAGATACGCAGTATTTT. Translation gives CASSLEPGTDTQYF.

The CDR3 sequence is CASSSNALEQFF. The CDR3 coding sequence is TGTGCCAGCAGTTCAAATGCGCTTGAGCAGTTCTTC. The chain is built from TRBV12-3 or TRBV12-4 and TRBJ2-1, with no clear D. Between the trimmed V and J ends, which lost 4 bases and 9 bases, there was a span of 10 bases. This CDR3 contains 12 residues.

This chain links TRBV6-5 with TRBJ2-3; 8 nucleotides agree with TRBD2. Germline assignment: CDR1 MNHEY and CDR2 SVGAGI. V lost 7 bases to trimming and J lost 0 bases; unmatched junction nucleotides: 6. The CDR3 loop spans 15 amino acids. DNA for the CDR3: TGTGCCAGCACCTATAGCGGGATAAGCACAGATACGCAGTATTTT. This sequence encodes CASTYSGISTDTQYF.

The chain carries TRBV3-1 (or the pseudogene TRBV3-2) and TRBJ2-1, with 11 bases aligning to TRBD2. This CDR3 has 16 residues. The J segment lost 5 bases and the V segment lost 1 base, leaving 4 bases of the junction unmatched. Germline CDR1 and CDR2: LGHDT and YNNKEL (reference sequence). The CDR3 bases are TGTGCCAGCAGCCAAGCTAGCGGGAGGTCAAACAATGAGCAGTTCTTC. Protein: CASSQASGRSNNEQFF.

A single count supports this clone. J is TRBJ2-7 and V is TRBV9; 9 bases line up with TRBD1. Per germline, CDR1 SGDLS and CDR2 YYNGEE. CDR3 length equals 15 residues. V gave up 7 bases and J gave up 5 bases; unmatched junction bases: 13. CDR3 bases: TGTGCCAGCGCGACAGGGACAGGGCAGGTGGACGAGCAGTACTTC. Its translation is CASATGTGQVDEQYF.

The V gene is TRBV28, the J gene TRBJ1-2; tentative D call: TRBD1 (6 bases). Germline-derived CDR1 and CDR2 are MDHEN and SYDVKM. Trimming took off 5 bases at V and 3 bases at J, with 16 bases between the two ends. The CDR3 loop spans 15 amino acids. The CDR3 DNA is TGTGCCAGCAGTACCCCAGGAGGGGGGGACTATGGCTACACCTTC. Protein sequence: CASSTPGGGDYGYTF.

CDR3 loop: CASSALLAGGQETQYF. Here the CDR3 DNA reads TGTGCCAGTAGTGCCTTACTAGCGGGGGGGCAAGAGACCCAGTACTTC. The chain combines TRBV19 with TRBJ2-5; 13 bases align to TRBD2. The CDR3 has 16 residues. CDR1 and CDR2 from the germline V gene are LNHDA and SQIVND (reference sequence). Trimming cost V 5 bases and J 2 bases; bases outside gene matches: 5.

In this sample, this clone turned up a few times. The chain couples TRBV28 to TRBJ1-2; possible D gene TRBD1, 5 bases. V was shortened by 3 bases and J by 8 bases, with 16 bases between the two germline ends. Germline V gene lookup returns CDR1 MDHEN and CDR2 SYDVKM. There are 14 residues in the CDR3. Written as DNA, the CDR3 is TGTGCCAGCAGTTTGGGGCAGTCCGTGAAAGGCTACACCTTC. It yields the protein CASSLGQSVKGYTF.

V is TRBV6-1 and J is TRBJ1-4, with 11 bases aligning to TRBD1. The ends lost 4 bases at V and 3 bases at J; junction bases unmatched: 7. This CDR3 region has 17 residues. CDR1 is MNHNS and CDR2 is SASEGT in the germline V gene. The CDR3 sequence: CASSVSGQGGPNEKLFF. For the CDR3, the DNA is TGTGCCAGCAGTGTATCGGGACAGGGGGGACCTAATGAAAAACTGTTTTTT.

The chain employs TRBV25-1 and TRBJ1-6, with TRBD1 matching over 12 bases. The CDR3 is 16 amino acids. The germline CDR1 and CDR2 sequences are MGHDK and SYGVNS. J lost 7 bases, V lost 4 bases, and 5 bases had no gene match. The DNA of the CDR3 is TGTGCCAGCAGTGGTACCGGGACAGGGGGCAATTCACCCCTCCACTTT. Encoded protein: CASSGTGTGGNSPLHF.

This clone turned up a few times. The V and J genes are TRBV19 and TRBJ1-1; tentatively, D is TRBD1 (6 bases). This CDR3 spans 14 amino acids. V shed 7 bases and J shed 0 bases, with 12 bases lying between them. Germline-derived CDR1 and CDR2 are LNHDA and SQIVND (reference sequence). The CDR3 nucleotides read TGTGCCAGTATGAAAGGACAGCTGAACACTGAAGCTTTCTTT. This encodes CASMKGQLNTEAFF.

The chain has TRBV10-3 and TRBJ1-3; no clear D gene. The ends were cut back, 4 bases at V and 2 bases at J, with 9 bases in the middle. This CDR3 contains 14 residues. Germline lookup yields CDR1 ENHRY and CDR2 SYGVKD. DNA of the CDR3: TGTGCCATCAGTGGGGGAGGCACTGGAAACACCATATATTTT. Translation: CAISGGGTGNTIYF.

The chain recombines TRBV19 with TRBJ2-1, with 10 positions matching TRBD2. The length of the CDR3 is 14 residues. With 2 bases clipped from V and 10 bases from J, the junction kept 5 bases outside the gene matches. Germline V CDR1 and CDR2: LNHDA, SQIVND (reference sequence). CDR3 in DNA: TGTGCCAGTAGTATAACTAGCGGGGTCTCCGAGCAGTTCTTC. It is translated as CASSITSGVSEQFF. The whole variable domain, remainder taken from reference TRBV19 and TRBJ2-1, is DGGITQSPKYLFRKEGQNVTLSCEQNLNHDAMYWYRQDPGQGLRLIYYSQIVNDFQKGDIAEGYSVSREKKESFPLTVTSAQKNPTAFYLCASSITSGVSEQFFGPGTRLTVL.

The chain couples TRBV4-2 to TRBJ1-1, with D unresolved. Trimming pared 1 base from V and 1 base from J, leaving 10 bases between. CDR1 LGHNA and CDR2 YNFKEQ come from the germline V gene. There are 15 residues in the CDR3. The CDR3 is CASSQVEGSNTEAFF. In DNA, the CDR3 is TGTGCCAGCAGCCAAGTTGAGGGTTCGAACACTGAAGCTTTCTTT.

This clone showed up just once. The chain carries TRBV19 and TRBJ2-7; tentatively, D is TRBD1 (6 bases). V was trimmed by 4 bases and J by 6 bases, leaving 13 bases between them. CDR1 is LNHDA, CDR2 SQIVND, per germline (reference sequence). The CDR3 runs 13 residues. The CDR3 reads CASSTTQGGEQYF. As DNA, the CDR3 is TGTGCCAGTAGTACGACACAGGGTGGCGAGCAGTACTTC.

The J gene is TRBJ1-2, the V gene TRBV27, with 9 bases lining up with TRBD1. The CDR3 has 14 residues. V was clipped by 3 bases and J by 8 bases; unmatched bases: 7. Germline CDR1 reads MNHEY; CDR2 reads SMNVEV (reference sequence). CDR3 protein: CASSFRTGDSGYTF. CDR3 nucleotide sequence: TGTGCCAGCAGTTTCAGGACAGGGGATAGCGGCTACACCTTC.

About this clone: The junction departs from the called germline gene at one end, perhaps through a read error. The chain employs TRBV2 and TRBJ1-6; TRBD1 matches 7 bases. Germline CDR1 SNHLY, CDR2 FYNNEI. This CDR3 is 13 amino acids long. In nucleotides, the CDR3 is TGTGCCAGCAGGGAAGGGGGCCATTCACCCCTCCACTTT. This sequence encodes CASREGGHSPLHF.

The V and J genes are TRBV24-1 and TRBJ2-1; tentatively, D is TRBD1 (5 bases). Germline V gene sequence: CDR1 KGHDR, CDR2 SFDVKD. The ends were cut back, 3 bases at V and 3 bases at J, with 11 bases in the middle. This CDR3 contains 15 residues. In DNA form, the CDR3 reads TGTGCCACCAGTGATAACAGACAGTACTACAATGAGCAGTTCTTC. It encodes CATSDNRQYYNEQFF.

This chain's CDR3 is CASRRGGWEQYF. CDR3 nucleotides: TGTGCCAGCAGGAGAGGGGGCTGGGAGCAGTACTTC. The V gene is TRBV28, the J gene TRBJ2-7, with 7 bases fitting TRBD1. Germline loops: CDR1 MDHEN, CDR2 SYDVKM. The CDR3 runs 12 residues. J gave up 7 bases and V 6 bases, and 6 bases lay outside the gene matches.

J is TRBJ2-2 and V is TRBV29-1; tentatively, D is TRBD1 (6 bases). V was clipped by 3 bases and J by 5 bases, with 13 bases between them. CDR1 is SQVTM and CDR2 is ANQGSEA in the germline V gene. CDR3 length: 14 amino acids. This chain's CDR3 is CSVDLGRGTGELFF. The CDR3 DNA reads TGCAGCGTTGATCTCGGCAGGGGAACCGGGGAGCTGTTTTTT.

The chain links TRBV19 to TRBJ2-7, with 10 bases aligning to TRBD1. This CDR3 is 14 amino acids long. CDR1 is LNHDA, CDR2 SQIVND, per germline (reference sequence). After removal of 3 bases from V and 5 bases from J, the junction contained 4 bases not matched to a gene. The CDR3 region has the DNA TGTGCCAGTAGTATCCCGGGACAGGGGAACGAGCAGTACTTC. Translation: CASSIPGQGNEQYF.

The gene calls are TRBV5-1 and TRBJ1-1, with D perhaps matching TRBD1 (5 bases). Between the trimmed V and J ends, which lost 4 bases and 6 bases, there was a span of 19 bases. The CDR3 sequence is 15 residues long. Germline lookup yields CDR1 SGHRS and CDR2 YFSETQ. The CDR3 sequence is CASSAETARRSEAFF. Written as DNA, the CDR3 is TGCGCCAGCAGCGCGGAGACAGCCCGAAGGTCTGAAGCTTTCTTT.

V and J are TRBV6-5 and TRBJ1-5, with TRBD1 matching 7 bases. Germline loops: CDR1 MNHEY, CDR2 SVGAGI. J gave up 1 base and V 6 bases, and 6 bases lay outside the gene matches. CDR3 length: 15 residues. The DNA of the CDR3 is TGTGCCAGCAGCCCCGGGACAGCGAGCAATCAGCCCCAGCATTTT. Residues: CASSPGTASNQPQHF.